One sample yielded the 19 T cell receptor beta chains listed below, sequenced in a study of T cell repertoires in cytomegalovirus infection. Each CDR3 protein is one row after TCRdb ran MiXCR on the reads. The data contain around 450,000 distinct CDR3 sequences, approximately 30% of them singletons. The sequencing sample was made of PBMCs. The receptors derive from a human donor in good health (CMV status not recorded). Some clones in this sample may be carry-over from other donors' samples.

This clonotype was recorded a few times. DNA of the CDR3: TGTGCCAGCAGTGCTGGGTTAGGCTACACCTTC. Encoded protein: CASSAGLGYTF. The V gene is TRBV2, the J gene TRBJ1-2; D gene ambiguous. V lost 4 bases and J lost 8, with 8 bases in between. Germline V gene data show CDR1 as SNHLY and CDR2 as FYNNEI. The CDR3 contains 11 residues.

This clonotype was counted only a few times. V and J are TRBV30 and TRBJ2-3, with D perhaps matching TRBD2 (5 bases). The CDR3 consists of 15 residues. Trimming pared 3 bases from V and 3 bases from J, leaving 16 bases between. Germline V gene lookup returns CDR1 GTSNPN and CDR2 SVGIG (reference sequence). In DNA, the CDR3 is TGTGCCTGGAGCCATACTAGTAAGAGGACAGATACGCAGTATTTT. It translates to CAWSHTSKRTDTQYF.

Written as DNA, the CDR3 is TGTGCCAGCTCACCAATGGCACTGGATCAGCCCCAGCATTTT. Amino acid sequence: CASSPMALDQPQHF. The chain carries TRBV18 and TRBJ1-5, with D unclear. The V end was cut by 2 bases, the J end by 5 bases, with 10 bases between. The CDR3 consists of 14 residues. CDR1 KGHSH and CDR2 LQKENI come from the germline V gene.

This clonotype was detected only a few times. V gene TRBV12-3 or TRBV12-4 combines with J gene TRBJ1-6; no clear D. The CDR3 covers 14 residues. Trimming stripped 2 bases from V and 7 bases from J, with 9 bases between. DNA for the CDR3: TGTGCCAGCAGTTTATATCTGGGGAATTCACCCCTCCACTTT. Its translation is CASSLYLGNSPLHF.

V usage is TRBV7-9 and J usage is TRBJ2-2; 8 nucleotides line up with TRBD2. This CDR3 contains 15 residues. The junction had 2 bases not matched to a gene; V was cut back by 5 bases and J by 0 bases. Germline V gene lookup returns CDR1 SEHNR and CDR2 FQNEAQ (reference sequence). The DNA of the CDR3 is TGTGCCAGCAGCCGGGGGGGTTCGAACACCGGGGAGCTGTTTTTT. Amino acid sequence: CASSRGGSNTGELFF.

The V gene is TRBV25-1, the J gene TRBJ2-3; 9 bases are a match to TRBD2. This CDR3 spans 16 amino acids. In germline, CDR1 is MGHDK, CDR2 SYGVNS. V lost 1 base to trimming and J lost 1 base; unmatched junction nucleotides: 3. CDR3 amino acids: CASSESSSGGTDTQYF. The CDR3 nucleotides read TGTGCCAGCAGTGAATCGTCTAGCGGGGGCACAGATACGCAGTATTTT.

This sequence joins TRBV11-2 and TRBJ1-1; 7 bases are shared with TRBD1. The ends lost 5 bases at V and 7 bases at J; junction bases unmatched: 4. The CDR3 length is 12 residues. In germline, CDR1 is SGHAT, CDR2 FQNNGV. CDR3 DNA sequence: TGTGCCAGCAGCCACCGGACAGGTGAAGCTTTCTTT. It is translated as CASSHRTGEAFF.

This clonotype was seen a handful of times. The chain uses TRBV6-2 or TRBV6-3 and TRBJ1-5, with unresolved D. The CDR3 sequence is 14 residues long. The V end lost 6 bases, the J end lost 2 bases, and 11 bases lay between the germline ends. Looked up from germline, CDR1 is MNHEY and CDR2 is SVGEGT. The DNA for the CDR3 is TGTGCCAGCAGCAATGACAACGGCAATCAGCCCCAGCATTTT. The encoded protein is CASSNDNGNQPQHF.

Concerning this clonotype itself: A much larger clone lies a single base off, so this may be a read error. The CDR3 does not end in the conserved phenylalanine or tryptophan, so this is likely a read error. V and J are TRBV29-1 and TRBJ2-7; 7 bases map to TRBD1. V dropped 5 bases and J dropped 5; count of bases not matched to a gene: 6. The CDR3 consists of 12 residues. The germline CDR1 and CDR2 sequences are SQVTM and ANQGSEA. The CDR3 DNA reads as TGCAGCGTTCTACAGGGGTTCAACGAGCAGTACTTA. Residues: CSVLQGFNEQYL.

V usage is TRBV11-2 and J usage is TRBJ2-1; no firm D call. This CDR3 is 15 amino acids long. Per the germline V gene, CDR1 is SGHAT and CDR2 is FQNNGV. Trimming removed 3 bases at V and 14 bases at J, with 23 bases between. The CDR3: CASSFHSNSYNDKFF. In DNA, the CDR3 is TGTGCCAGCAGCTTTCATTCAAACTCCTACAATGATAAGTTCTTC.

The chain recombines TRBV12-3 or TRBV12-4 with TRBJ2-5; TRBD1 is a possible D gene (5 bases). This CDR3 has 15 amino acids. The V gene lost 0 bases and the J gene lost 4 bases, with 12 bases spanning the gap. CDR3 amino acids: CASSLAPGRGETQYF. DNA of the CDR3: TGTGCCAGCAGTTTAGCGCCAGGGCGCGGAGAGACCCAGTACTTC.

This clonotype turned up a few times. The CDR3 is CASSYVTGGGYEQYF. The CDR3 nucleotides read TGTGCCAGCAGCTATGTGACAGGGGGCGGCTACGAGCAGTACTTC. The gene calls are TRBV12-3 or TRBV12-4 and TRBJ2-7; TRBD1 agrees at 10 bases. V lost 6 bases to trimming and J lost 3 bases; unmatched junction nucleotides: 8. The CDR3 has 15 residues.

This clonotype was counted a few times. The rearrangement links TRBV20-1 to TRBJ2-1; D remains ambiguous. The CDR3 runs 12 residues. The germline V gene has CDR1 DFQATT and CDR2 SNEGSKA (reference sequence). The ends were cut back, 0 bases at V and 12 bases at J, with 12 bases in the middle. The CDR3 region is CSARESANRQFF. As DNA, the CDR3 is TGCAGTGCTAGAGAGAGTGCCAACAGGCAGTTCTTC.

The V call is TRBV7-3, the J call TRBJ2-5, with 8 bases fitting TRBD1. The V gene's germline CDR1 is SGHTA and CDR2 FQGTGA. V gave up 5 bases and J gave up 2 bases; unmatched junction bases: 7. The CDR3 covers 15 residues. CDR3: CASSPQRTGQETQYF. The CDR3 DNA is TGTGCCAGCAGCCCTCAGCGGACAGGGCAAGAGACCCAGTACTTC. Variable domain in full (rest from reference TRBV7-3 and TRBJ2-5): GAGVSQTPSNKVTEKGKYVELRCDPISGHTALYWYRQSLGQGPEFLIYFQGTGAADDSGLPNDRFFAVRPEGSVSTLKIQRTERGDSAVYLCASSPQRTGQETQYFGPGTRLLVL.

The J gene is TRBJ2-3, the V gene TRBV24-1, with D possibly being TRBD2 (5 bases). This CDR3 is built from 15 residues. Germline V gene sequence: CDR1 KGHDR, CDR2 SFDVKD. V lost 7 bases and J lost 3, with 16 bases in between. The CDR3 reads CATSLAGEGTDTQYF. CDR3 sequence (DNA): TGTGCCACCAGCCTCGCGGGCGAGGGAACAGATACGCAGTATTTT.

Remarks on this clonotype: A read error is likely, as this CDR3 ends without the conserved phenylalanine or tryptophan. V is TRBV28 and J is TRBJ1-2, with 9 bases fitting TRBD1. J was trimmed by 8 bases and V by 7 bases; bases with no gene match: 8. Per the germline V gene, CDR1 is MDHEN and CDR2 is SYDVKM. The CDR3 totals 13 residues. DNA for the CDR3: TGTGCCAGCACGGGACAGGGCTTTTGGGGCTACACCTTA. It encodes CASTGQGFWGYTL.

The rearrangement links TRBV20-1 to TRBJ2-5, with TRBD2 matching over 10 bases. The CDR3 consists of 14 residues. CDR1 DFQATT and CDR2 SNEGSKA come from the germline V gene (reference sequence). The V and J ends lost 5 bases and 5 bases, in that order; junction bases with no gene match: 8. The CDR3 here is CSARRSGGAETQYF. The DNA of the CDR3 is TGCAGTGCTCGGAGGAGCGGGGGGGCGGAGACCCAGTACTTC.

This chain joins TRBV3-1 and TRBJ2-2, with TRBD1 matching over 9 bases. The CDR3 contains 17 residues. CDR1 and CDR2 from the germline V gene are LGHDT and YNNKEL (reference sequence). V was pared by 1 base and J by 5 bases, with 8 bases of the junction left unmatched. The CDR3 spells CASSQGNTGGRTGELFF. CDR3 nucleotide sequence: TGTGCCAGCAGCCAAGGGAATACAGGGGGCAGGACCGGGGAGCTGTTTTTT.

This clonotype was observed a handful of times. This chain connects TRBV4-1 to TRBJ2-7; 8 nucleotides line up with TRBD1. From germline, CDR1 is MGHRA and CDR2 YSYEKL. The CDR3 has 20 residues. V gave up 2 bases and J gave up 0 bases; unmatched junction bases: 18. The CDR3 DNA follows: TGCGCCAGCAGCCAATCCCTCCGGGACAGGCGCCACCGGAGCTCCTACGAGCAGTACTTC. This sequence encodes CASSQSLRDRRHRSSYEQYF.